The 3 T cell receptor beta chains below all came from one sample that was sequenced in a study of blood T cell repertoires in COVID-19. TCRdb's table, derived via immunoSEQ multiplex PCR, lists solely in-frame clones and lacks some. The table lists over 25,000 clones, roughly 90% of them singletons. The specimen sequenced was peripheral blood. All receptors come from a human donor with active COVID-19. The donor label of this sample is uncertain.

V gene TRBV19 combines with J gene TRBJ2-5, with 8 bases that match TRBD2. Trimming took 6 bases from V and 1 from J; bases not matched to a gene: 7. The germline gives CDR1 LNHDA, CDR2 SQIVND (reference sequence). There are 15 residues in the CDR3. In DNA form, the CDR3 reads TGTGCCAGTAGGCGGGGACTAGGGGGCCAAGAGACCCAGTACTTC. Translated: CASRRGLGGQETQYF.

This chain links TRBV3-1 (or the pseudogene TRBV3-2) with TRBJ2-3, with TRBD2 as a possible D gene (5 bases). V was trimmed by 0 bases and J by 1 base, leaving 5 bases between them. The CDR3 totals 14 residues. In germline, CDR1 is LGHDT, CDR2 YNNKEL (reference sequence). Written as DNA, the CDR3 is TGTGCCAGCAGCCAAGAGCGGGGCACAGATACGCAGTATTTT. Translation gives CASSQERGTDTQYF.

This chain links TRBV7-9 with TRBJ1-6; 9 positions agree with TRBD1. Trimming cost V 5 bases and J 8 bases; bases outside gene matches: 10. This CDR3 is 16 amino acids long. The germline V gene encodes CDR1 SEHNR and CDR2 FQNEAQ (reference sequence). CDR3 in amino acids: CASSNTDRGGHSPLHF. The CDR3, as DNA: TGTGCCAGCAGCAATACGGACAGGGGTGGGCATTCACCCCTCCACTTT.